This T cell receptor (beta chain) was captured in a study of OX40 agonist ivuxolimab in advanced cancers. TCRdb's copy holds only in-frame clones and misses some; the assay was immunoSEQ multiplex PCR. The repertoire holds around 68,000 clones, with 75% to 90% as singletons. Trimming removed 3 bases from V and 5 bases from J, with 7 bases in between. The CDR3 contains 12 residues. The germline gives CDR1 GTSNPN, CDR2 SVGIG (reference sequence). The sample consisted of CD4+ or CD8+ T cells sorted from blood, taken in a trial of the OX40 agonist ivuxolimab. The genes are TRBV30 and TRBJ1-4, with D possibly TRBD1 on 6 matching bases. This receptor was taken from an adult with an advanced solid tumor such as melanoma, head and neck, liver or kidney cancer. The CDR3 protein is CAWRGGNEKLFF. The CDR3 DNA sequence: TGTGCCTGGAGGGGGGGCAATGAAAAACTGTTTTTT.